These 17 T cell receptor beta chains originate from one sample sequenced in a study of vaccination and CD4 T cells after COVID-19. Their specific antigens are unknown. Stated treatment: approximately 9-day PBMC culture with coronavirus spike peptide pools or control peptides (ViraFEST assay). Cultured CD4+ T-cell DNA underwent Oncomine TCR Beta short-read sequencing. TCRdb reanalysed the PCR reads using MiXCR and keeps one entry per CDR3 protein. The sample lists roughly 22,000 distinct CDR3 sequences; about 30% were seen once. Sequenced input: cultured CD4+ T cells from blood. The source of these receptors is a human donor with COVID-19.

The V gene is TRBV5-1, the J gene TRBJ1-2; D is possibly TRBD1 (5 bases). This CDR3 contains 17 residues. V was pared by 4 bases and J by 4 bases, with 23 bases between. Germline V CDR1 and CDR2: SGHRS, YFSETQ. The DNA for the CDR3 is TGCGCCAGCAGCCCCGGGGGTCCAGGGTTGGAAGTCTATGGCTACACCTTC. Translated: CASSPGGPGLEVYGYTF.

The V gene is TRBV19, the J gene TRBJ2-7; D uncertain. The CDR3 runs 12 residues. V lost 6 bases to trimming and J lost 0 bases, with 6 bases between them. CDR1 and CDR2 (germline): LNHDA, SQIVND (reference sequence). For the CDR3, the DNA is TGTGCCAGTAGCACCAGCTCCTACGAGCAGTACTTC. This codes for CASSTSSYEQYF.

The rearrangement uses TRBV7-2 and TRBJ2-3; weak D call: TRBD1 (5 bases). This CDR3 has 16 residues. Germline CDR1 reads SGHTA; CDR2 reads FQGNSA. Deletions cut 8 bases from V and 2 bases from J, with 20 bases between. The CDR3 here is CASARQGAAITDTQYF. In DNA, the CDR3 is TGTGCCAGCGCCCGTCAGGGCGCAGCGATCACAGATACGCAGTATTTT.

V gene TRBV11-2 combines with J gene TRBJ2-7; D remains unclear. Germline CDR1 and CDR2: SGHAT and FQNNGV. This CDR3 comprises 12 residues. The V and J ends lost 3 bases and 5 bases respectively, with 8 bases between them. CDR3 DNA: TGTGCCAGCAGCTTTTGGGGTGACGAGCAGTACTTC. Protein product: CASSFWGDEQYF. The whole variable domain, filled in from reference TRBV11-2 and TRBJ2-7, reads EAGVAQSPRYKIIEKRQSVAFWCNPISGHATLYWYQQILGQGPKLLIQFQNNGVVDDSQLPKDRFSAERLKGVDSTLKIQPAKLEDSAVYLCASSFWGDEQYFGPGTRLTVT.

This clonotype has only a few counts. The chain joins TRBV6-1 to TRBJ1-5; 7 positions agree with TRBD1. V shed 0 bases, J shed 10 bases, and the junction held 9 bases outside the gene matches. Germline assignment: CDR1 MNHNS and CDR2 SASEGT. The CDR3 covers 15 residues. CDR3 sequence: CASSEAWQGGGPQHF. Here the CDR3 DNA reads TGTGCCAGCAGTGAAGCTTGGCAGGGAGGGGGCCCCCAGCATTTT.

This clonotype was seen more than once but under ten times. One junction end does not reproduce the germline sequence, and a read error may be involved. J is TRBJ2-3 and V is TRBV5-3; D assignment may be TRBD1 or TRBD2 (5 bases each). TRBV5-3 is known as an ORF, though its function is uncertain. The CDR3 runs to 14 residues. The CDR3: CASSLGRGKNTQYF. The CDR3 DNA is TGTGCCAGCAGCTTGGGACGGGGCAAGAATACGCAGTATTTT.

On this clonotype: A much larger clone differs from this one at a single base, so this may be a read error. The J gene is TRBJ1-1, the V gene TRBV7-2, with 7 positions matching TRBD1. The CDR3 extends over 14 amino acids. Germline CDR1 SGHTA, CDR2 FQGNSA. With 4 bases clipped from V and 6 bases from J, the junction kept 8 bases outside the gene matches. The CDR3 nucleotides are TGTGCCAGCAGCTCTAGACAGGGAGAATCTGAAGCTTTCTTT. It yields the protein CASSSRQGESEAFF.

This clonotype has just a few counts. The genes are TRBV5-8 and TRBJ1-5; D may be TRBD1 (5 bases). There are 15 residues in the CDR3. Trimming took off 4 bases at V and 3 bases at J, with 14 bases between the two ends. Germline-derived CDR1 and CDR2 are SGHTS and YDEGEE. The CDR3 nucleotides are TGTGCCAGCAGCCTAGGAAGACAGTTCAATCAGCCCCAGCATTTT. This translates into CASSLGRQFNQPQHF.

This clonotype has only a few counts. This chain's CDR3 is CASRPTETGELFF. Written as DNA, the CDR3 is TGTGCCAGCAGACCTACAGAAACCGGGGAGCTGTTTTTT. This chain joins TRBV12-3 or TRBV12-4 and TRBJ2-2; D is ambiguous. Trimming took off 6 bases at V and 5 bases at J, with 10 bases between the two ends. CDR3 length: 13 residues.

This clonotype came up a few times. The chain is built from TRBV2 and TRBJ1-3; unclear D gene. V shed 6 bases and J shed 8 bases, with 14 bases lying between them. The CDR3 runs 13 residues. Per germline, CDR1 SNHLY and CDR2 FYNNEI. The DNA of the CDR3 is TGTGCCAGCAGCCGGACTCGAAGGGACACCATATATTTT. Its translation is CASSRTRRDTIYF.

This rearrangement joins TRBV6-2 or TRBV6-3 to TRBJ2-3, with TRBD2 identical over 10 bases. Germline CDR1 is MNHEY and CDR2 is SVGEGT. The CDR3 consists of 15 residues. V shed 9 bases, J shed 0 bases, and the junction held 6 bases outside the gene matches. DNA for the CDR3: TGTGCCAGTAGGGAGCGGGGGGGCAGCACAGATACGCAGTATTTT. Its protein product is CASRERGGSTDTQYF.

This clonotype came up a few times. The V call is TRBV7-6, the J call TRBJ2-2, with D possibly TRBD1 on 6 matching bases. CDR1 and CDR2 (germline): SGHVS, FNYEAQ. The CDR3 extends over 16 amino acids. Trimming removed 4 bases at V and 0 bases at J, with 12 bases between. The CDR3 DNA is TGTGCCAGCAGCTCGAAAGGGGGAGCGAACACCGGGGAGCTGTTTTTT. Amino acid sequence: CASSSKGGANTGELFF.

This clonotype was recorded a few times. The V gene is TRBV20-1, the J gene TRBJ2-7; tentatively, D is TRBD1 (6 bases). The CDR3 sequence is 15 residues long. V lost 5 bases to trimming and J lost 0 bases, with 17 bases between them. Germline lookup yields CDR1 DFQATT and CDR2 SNEGSKA (reference sequence). The CDR3 loop reads CSAQTGGGLSYEQYF. CDR3 DNA: TGCAGTGCTCAGACAGGCGGCGGCCTCTCCTACGAGCAGTACTTC.

For the CDR3, the DNA is TGTGCCAGCAGCATGTGGCAGGGGGATCAGCCCCAGCATTTT. Its translation: CASSMWQGDQPQHF. This chain links TRBV21-1 with TRBJ1-5; TRBD1 is taken as the D call from the table, unchecked against the DNA. TRBV21-1 is deemed a pseudogene. This CDR3 is 14 amino acids long.

The chain uses TRBV6-1 and TRBJ1-4, with D maybe TRBD1 (5 bases). Germline V gives CDR1 MNHNS, CDR2 SASEGT. Trimming removed 1 base at V and 7 bases at J, with 13 bases between. The CDR3 has 15 residues. The CDR3 DNA is TGTGCCAGCAGTGAAGTCGCGGGGACGAGTGAAAAACTGTTTTTT. Encoded protein: CASSEVAGTSEKLFF.

This clonotype was observed a few times. This chain links TRBV20-1 with TRBJ2-3, with TRBD2 as a possible D gene (5 bases). CDR3 size: 16 residues. CDR1 is DFQATT and CDR2 is SNEGSKA in the germline V gene (reference sequence). Between the trimmed V and J ends, which lost 5 bases and 3 bases, there was a span of 21 bases. For the CDR3, the DNA is TGCAGTGCTTCCCTCCCGCTCGGACTCCAAACAGATACGCAGTATTTT. Protein: CSASLPLGLQTDTQYF.

This chain uses TRBV18 with TRBJ1-5; the D gene is possibly TRBD1 (6 bases). The CDR3 contains 15 residues. The germline V and J ends were trimmed by 2 bases and 7 bases, with 15 bases remaining between them. The germline CDR1 and CDR2 sequences are KGHSH and LQKENI. The CDR3 is CASSPETGKGQPQHF. For the CDR3, the DNA is TGTGCCAGCTCACCAGAAACAGGGAAGGGCCAGCCCCAGCATTTT.